This TCR beta chain was identified during a study of blood T cell repertoires in COVID-19. Trimming pared 0 bases from V and 6 bases from J, leaving 10 bases between. This CDR3 region has 15 residues. CDR1 and CDR2 (germline): SGDLS, YYNGEE. The repertoire was sequenced with immunoSEQ multiplex PCR; TCRdb's copy has only in-frame clones and lacks some. The sample yields about 180,000 clones, roughly 87% seen once. The clonotype comes from a man aged 18-30 years who had recovered from COVID-19. This chain connects TRBV9 to TRBJ1-6; D may be TRBD1 (5 bases). Sequencing input: peripheral blood. CDR3 residues: CASSVDPGPNSPLHF. The CDR3 DNA reads as TGTGCCAGCAGCGTAGACCCAGGGCCTAATTCACCCCTCCACTTT.